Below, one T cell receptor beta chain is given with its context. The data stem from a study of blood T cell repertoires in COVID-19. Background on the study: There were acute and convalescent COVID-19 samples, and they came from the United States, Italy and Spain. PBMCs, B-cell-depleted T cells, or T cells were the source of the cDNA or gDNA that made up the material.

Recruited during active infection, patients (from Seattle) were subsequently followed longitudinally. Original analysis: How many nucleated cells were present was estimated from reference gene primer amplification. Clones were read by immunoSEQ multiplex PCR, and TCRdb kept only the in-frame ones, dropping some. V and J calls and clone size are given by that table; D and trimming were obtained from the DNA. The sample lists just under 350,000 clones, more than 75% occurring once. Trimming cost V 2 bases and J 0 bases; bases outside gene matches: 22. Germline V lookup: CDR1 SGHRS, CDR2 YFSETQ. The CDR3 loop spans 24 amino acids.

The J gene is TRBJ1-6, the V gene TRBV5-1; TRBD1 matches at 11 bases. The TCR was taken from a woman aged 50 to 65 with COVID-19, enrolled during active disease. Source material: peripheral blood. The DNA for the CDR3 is TGCGCCAGCAGCTTAAATCCATTATACCTGGGACAGGGGGTTACGAGCTCCTATAATTCACCCCTCCACTTT. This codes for CASSLNPLYLGQGVTSSYNSPLHF.